The rows below give T cell receptor beta chains drawn from one sample of a study of blood T cell repertoires in COVID-19. Sequenced by immunoSEQ multiplex PCR; TCRdb stores in-frame clones only, minus some. In the table there are about 80,000 clones, more than 75% of which are singletons. Sequenced input: peripheral blood. Receptors originate from a human donor in a cohort sampled during active COVID-19. Both conserved end residues are part of each CDR3. A D gene is named only where the DNA matches it firmly. Clone sizes are given selectively: once, few, many, or a class where the clone is expanded.

d_gene	v_gene	j_gene	abundance	CDR3nt	CDR3aa
TRBD2	TRBV6-5	TRBJ2-3	-	TGTGCCAGCAGAGGGAGGGGCTCCCCAGATACGCAGTATTTT	CASRGRGSPDTQYF
-	TRBV4-1	TRBJ1-1	once	TGCGCCAGCAGCCAACATGTCCTGGGCAACACTGAAGCTTTCTTT	CASSQHVLGNTEAFF
-	TRBV5-1	TRBJ2-5	-	TGCGCCAGCAGCTTGGGGTTCGGCACAGGGGAGGTGCGGGAGACCCAGTACTTC	CASSLGFGTGEVRETQYF
-	TRBV6-5	TRBJ2-3	-	TGTGCCAGCAGTTACTTGACAGGACACACAGATACGCAGTATTTT	CASSYLTGHTDTQYF
TRBD2	TRBV9	TRBJ2-3	-	TGTGCCAGCAGCCCCTTCGCGGGGGGGAACACAGATACGCAGTATTTT	CASSPFAGGNTDTQYF
TRBD2	TRBV4-2	TRBJ2-7	-	TGTGCCAGCAGCCAAGGAGCCCAGCGGGGGATTTACGAGCAGTACTTC	CASSQGAQRGIYEQYF
TRBD1	TRBV27	TRBJ1-1	once	TGTGCCAGCAGAACGGACAGGGTAGGGACTGAAGCTTTCTTT	CASRTDRVGTEAFF
-	TRBV19	TRBJ1-5	-	TGTGCCAGCCGGGGACTTTCTCCGGACAATCAGCCCCAGCATTTT	CASRGLSPDNQPQHF
-	TRBV3-1/TRBV3-2	TRBJ2-4	-	TGTGCCAGCAGCCAGTCCCGAGGGGGAGTAAACATTCAGTACTTC	CASSQSRGGVNIQYF
TRBD1	TRBV6-5	TRBJ1-2	-	TGTGCCAGCAGGGGGACAGGGGGGATGTTGAGCTACACCTTC	CASRGTGGMLSYTF
TRBD1	TRBV6-4	TRBJ1-1	few	TGTGCCAGCAGAGCAGGGGGCTGGAACACTGAAGCTTTCTTT	CASRAGGWNTEAFF
TRBD1	TRBV2	TRBJ2-1	-	TGTGCCAGTGTCCGGGACAGATACAATGAGCAGTTCTTC	CASVRDRYNEQFF
-	TRBV9	TRBJ2-7	-	TGTGCCAGCACCAAGGGGGGGGGCGAAAAGCAGTACTTC	CASTKGGGEKQYF
-	TRBV27	TRBJ1-1	-	TGTGCCAGCACCGCGATGGGACAAAACACTGAAGCTTTCTTT	CASTAMGQNTEAFF
TRBD1	TRBV19	TRBJ1-2	few	TGTGCCAGTAACACGGCAGGGGGGAACTATGGCTACACCTTC	CASNTAGGNYGYTF
TRBD1	TRBV5-1	TRBJ2-1	-	TGCGCCAGCAGCCCGGGACAGAGTTACAATGAGCAGTTCTTC	CASSPGQSYNEQFF
-	TRBV6-1	TRBJ1-5	-	TGTGCCAGCAGTGAACGCCGCGGGGCCTCGGTACAGCCCCAGCATTTT	CASSERRGASVQPQHF
-	TRBV6-6	TRBJ1-1	few	TGTGCCAGCAGCCACGGGGGGGTTGGCACTGAAGCTTTCTTT	CASSHGGVGTEAFF
TRBD1	TRBV30	TRBJ1-5	many	TGTGCCTGGGCCGGGACAGGGAACCAGCCCCAGCATTTT	CAWAGTGNQPQHF
-	TRBV11-2	TRBJ2-7	-	TGTGCCAGCAGCCACAACGCGGGGAGCTCCTACGAGCAGTACTTC	CASSHNAGSSYEQYF
TRBD1	TRBV19	TRBJ1-6	-	TGTGCCAGTAGTCGGGACAGCAGCTCCTATAATTCACCCCTCCACTTT	CASSRDSSSYNSPLHF
TRBD1	TRBV10-3	TRBJ1-2	-	TGTGCCACCCACGGACAGGGGGCGCGAGGCTACACCTTC	CATHGQGARGYTF
-	TRBV6-6	TRBJ1-1	-	TGTGCCAGCAGTCTCGGGAGGGGGAACACTGAAGCTTTCTTT	CASSLGRGNTEAFF
TRBD1	TRBV19	TRBJ1-5	-	TGTGCCAGTAGGACGACAGGGGGGCCTCAGCCCCAGCATTTT	CASRTTGGPQPQHF
-	TRBV10-3	TRBJ1-2	-	TGTGCCATCAGTGATTGGGAGGAGGGCTACACCTTC	CAISDWEEGYTF
TRBD1	TRBV12-5	TRBJ1-5	-	TGTGCTAGTGGTTTGCCCCCGGACAGGGTTTATCAGCCCCAGCATTTT	CASGLPPDRVYQPQHF
-	TRBV3-1/TRBV3-2	TRBJ1-2	-	TGTGCCAGCAGCCGCCTGGGGGCCTCACGGGATGGCTACACCTTC	CASSRLGASRDGYTF
TRBD1	TRBV12-5	TRBJ2-5	-	TGTGCTAGTGGGACAGGGCTCCAAGAGACCCAGTACTTC	CASGTGLQETQYF
TRBD2	TRBV4-1	TRBJ2-3	-	TGCGCCAGCAGCCAGGGTAGCGGGGGGCCTAGCACAGATACGCAGTATTTT	CASSQGSGGPSTDTQYF
-	TRBV27	TRBJ1-5	-	TGTGCCAGCATACCGGGACACCCAAGCAATCAGCCCCAGCATTTT	CASIPGHPSNQPQHF
-	TRBV7-9	TRBJ2-7	few	TGTGCCAGCAGCTTAGAGCGCTACGAGCAGTACTTC	CASSLERYEQYF
-	TRBV10-3	TRBJ2-5	once	TGTGCCATCAGTGAGCCCCTGACAGGACAGTACCAAGAGACCCAGTACTTC	CAISEPLTGQYQETQYF
TRBD1	TRBV7-8	TRBJ2-7	-	TGTGCCAGCAGCTCCCAGGGGGCAGAAACCTACGAGCAGTACTTC	CASSSQGAETYEQYF
-	TRBV7-9	TRBJ2-7	-	TGTGCCAGCAGCTTCGGGGTCCACGAGCAGTACTTC	CASSFGVHEQYF
-	TRBV3-1/TRBV3-2	TRBJ2-5	-	TGTGCCAGCAGCCCCCTCGACGGGGACAAAGAGACCCAGTACTTC	CASSPLDGDKETQYF
TRBD1	TRBV6-5	TRBJ2-1	many	TGTGCCAGCATCCGGGACAGGGGAAACAATGAGCAGTTCTTC	CASIRDRGNNEQFF
TRBD2	TRBV7-6	TRBJ2-3	-	TGTGCCAGCAGCTTAATTTCGGGGGGTAACACAGATACGCAGTATTTT	CASSLISGGNTDTQYF
-	TRBV5-1	TRBJ1-2	-	TGCGCCAGCTCCCTGGAGGGGTCCAACTATGGCTACACCTTC	CASSLEGSNYGYTF
TRBD1	TRBV6-1	TRBJ2-7	few	TGTGCCAGCAGTGAAGGGACAGGGGGCTTCTACGAGCAGTACTTC	CASSEGTGGFYEQYF
-	TRBV19	TRBJ1-1	many	TGTGCCAGTAGTATTCAAACTTTACTCGGCGAGGAGAACACTGAAGCTTTCTTT	CASSIQTLLGEENTEAFF
TRBD1	TRBV14	TRBJ1-2	-	TGTGCCAGCAGCCAAGAAGTGACAGGGAATGGCTACACCTTC	CASSQEVTGNGYTF
TRBD1	TRBV23-1	TRBJ2-3	-	TGCGCCAGCAGCCGAGGGACAGACCAGGCCACAGATACGCAGTATTTT	CASSRGTDQATDTQYF
-	TRBV15	TRBJ2-2	-	TGTGCCACCAGCAGGAATACAGCGAACACCGGGGAGCTGTTTTTT	CATSRNTANTGELFF
-	TRBV28	TRBJ1-1	-	TGTGCCAGCAGCTCCATAGACACTGAAGCTTTCTTT	CASSSIDTEAFF
-	TRBV29-1	TRBJ2-7	-	TGCAGCGTATCCGGGATCTATTCCTACGAGCAGTACTTC	CSVSGIYSYEQYF
-	TRBV6-2/TRBV6-3	TRBJ2-5	-	TGTGCCAGCAGACCTCAGACTGGGACACAAGAGACCCAGTACTTC	CASRPQTGTQETQYF
TRBD1	TRBV30	TRBJ2-3	-	TGTGCCTGGGGGGCCCGGGACAGGACAGATACGCAGTATTTT	CAWGARDRTDTQYF
TRBD1	TRBV5-6	TRBJ1-5	few	TGTGCCAGCAGCAGGACAGGGAGCGGTTATAGCAATCAGCCCCAGCATTTT	CASSRTGSGYSNQPQHF
TRBD1	TRBV9	TRBJ1-6	once	TGTGCCAGCAGCGCTGCCGGGACAGACAATTCACCCCTCCACTTT	CASSAAGTDNSPLHF
TRBD2	TRBV2	TRBJ2-1	-	TGTGCCAGCAGTGAAAAGATAGCGGGGGACAATGAGCAGTTCTTC	CASSEKIAGDNEQFF
TRBD1	TRBV18	TRBJ1-1	-	TGTGCCAGCTCACCAGGGACAGGAGAAGAAGCTTTCTTT	CASSPGTGEEAFF
-	TRBV5-4	TRBJ1-1	-	TGTGCCAGCAGCGGGAGTAAGGGCACTGAAGCTTTCTTT	CASSGSKGTEAFF
TRBD1	TRBV2	TRBJ1-4	once	TGTGCCAGCAGTGCCCACGGGACAGGGGGTAGAGAAAAACTGTTTTTT	CASSAHGTGGREKLFF